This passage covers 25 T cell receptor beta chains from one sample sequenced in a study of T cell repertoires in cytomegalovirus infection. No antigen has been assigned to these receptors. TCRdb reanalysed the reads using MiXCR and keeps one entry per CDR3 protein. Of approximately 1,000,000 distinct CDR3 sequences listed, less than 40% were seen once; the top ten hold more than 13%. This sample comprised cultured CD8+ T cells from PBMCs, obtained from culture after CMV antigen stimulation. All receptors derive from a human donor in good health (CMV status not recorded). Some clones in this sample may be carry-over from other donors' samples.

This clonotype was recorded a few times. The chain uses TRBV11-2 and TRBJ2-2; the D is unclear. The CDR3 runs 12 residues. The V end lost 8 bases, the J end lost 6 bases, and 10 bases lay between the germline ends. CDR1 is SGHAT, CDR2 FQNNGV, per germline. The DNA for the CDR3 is TGTGCCAGCGCCGGTAGAGCCGGGGAGCTGTTTTTT. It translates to CASAGRAGELFF.

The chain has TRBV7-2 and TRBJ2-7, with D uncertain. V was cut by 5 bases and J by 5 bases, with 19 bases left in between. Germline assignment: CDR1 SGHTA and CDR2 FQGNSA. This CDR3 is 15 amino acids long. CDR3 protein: CASSPSPESLDEQYV. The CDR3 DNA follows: TGTGCCAGCAGCCCTTCGCCAGAGTCGCTCGACGAGCAGTACGTC.

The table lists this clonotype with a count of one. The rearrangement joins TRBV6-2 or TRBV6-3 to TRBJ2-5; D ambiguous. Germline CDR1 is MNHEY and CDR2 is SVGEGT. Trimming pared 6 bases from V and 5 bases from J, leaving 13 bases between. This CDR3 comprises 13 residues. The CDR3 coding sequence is TGTGCCAGCAGGCGGAGAAGCCGTGAGACCCAGTACTTC. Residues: CASRRRSRETQYF.

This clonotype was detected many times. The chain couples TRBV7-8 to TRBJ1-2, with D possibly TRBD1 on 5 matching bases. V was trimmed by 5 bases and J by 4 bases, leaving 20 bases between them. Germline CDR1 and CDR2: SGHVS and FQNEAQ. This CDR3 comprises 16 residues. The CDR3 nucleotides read TGTGCCAGCAGCCACGGGGTAGGGGCCGGAGCCTATGGCTACACCTTC. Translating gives CASSHGVGAGAYGYTF.

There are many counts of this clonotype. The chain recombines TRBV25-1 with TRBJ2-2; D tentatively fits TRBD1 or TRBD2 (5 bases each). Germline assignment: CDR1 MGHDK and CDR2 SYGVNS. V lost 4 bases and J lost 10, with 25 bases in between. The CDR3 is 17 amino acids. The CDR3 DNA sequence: TGTGCCAGCAGTGGATCCTTCAGGCAGGGAGCCGCGGTGGAGCTGTTTTTT. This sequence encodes CASSGSFRQGAAVELFF.

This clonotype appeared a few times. DNA for the CDR3: TGTGCCAGCAGACCTTCTGGGGGCACGGAGGCCGGGGAGCTGTTTTTT. Amino acids: CASRPSGGTEAGELFF. This sequence joins TRBV7-9 and TRBJ2-2; tentative D call: TRBD1 (6 bases). The CDR3 totals 16 residues. V was shortened by 6 bases and J by 6 bases, with 20 bases between the two germline ends. The germline CDR1 and CDR2 sequences are SEHNR and FQNEAQ (reference sequence).

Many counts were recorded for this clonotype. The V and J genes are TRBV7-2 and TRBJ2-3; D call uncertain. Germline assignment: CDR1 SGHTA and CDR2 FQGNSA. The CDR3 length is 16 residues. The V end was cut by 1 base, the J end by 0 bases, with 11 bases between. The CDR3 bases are TGTGCCAGCAGCTTAGATACACACTCTAGCACAGATACGCAGTATTTT. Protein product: CASSLDTHSSTDTQYF.

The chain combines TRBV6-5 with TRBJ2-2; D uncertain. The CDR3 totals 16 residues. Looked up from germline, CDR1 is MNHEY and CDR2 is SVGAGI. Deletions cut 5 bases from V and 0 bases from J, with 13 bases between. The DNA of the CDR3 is TGTGCCAGCAGTGTCCCGAGTGCGGCGAACACCGGGGAGCTGTTTTTT. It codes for CASSVPSAANTGELFF.

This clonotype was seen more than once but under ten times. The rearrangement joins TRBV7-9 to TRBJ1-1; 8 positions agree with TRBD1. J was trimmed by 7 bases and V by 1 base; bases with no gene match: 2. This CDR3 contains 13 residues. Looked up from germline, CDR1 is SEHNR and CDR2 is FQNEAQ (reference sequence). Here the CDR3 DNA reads TGTGCCAGCAGCTTAGAAGGGACAGGTGAAGCTTTCTTT. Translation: CASSLEGTGEAFF.

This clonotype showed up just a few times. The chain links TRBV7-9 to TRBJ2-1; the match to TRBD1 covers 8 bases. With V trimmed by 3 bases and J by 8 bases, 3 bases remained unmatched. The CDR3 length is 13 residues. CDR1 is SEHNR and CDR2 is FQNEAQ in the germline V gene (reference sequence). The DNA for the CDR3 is TGTGCCAGCAGCTTTCAGGGGGCTGATGAGCAGTTCTTC. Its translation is CASSFQGADEQFF. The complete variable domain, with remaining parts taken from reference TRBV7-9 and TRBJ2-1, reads DTGVSQNPRHKITKRGQNVTFRCDPISEHNRLYWYRQTLGQGPEFLTYFQNEAQLEKSRLLSDRFSAERPKGSFSTLEIQRTEQGDSAMYLCASSFQGADEQFFGPGTRLTVL.

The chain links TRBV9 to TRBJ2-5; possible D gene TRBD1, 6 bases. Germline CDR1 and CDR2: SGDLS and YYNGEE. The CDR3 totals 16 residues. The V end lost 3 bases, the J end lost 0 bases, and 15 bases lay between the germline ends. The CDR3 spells CASSAGQRPYQETQYF. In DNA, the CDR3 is TGTGCCAGCAGCGCCGGACAGAGACCCTACCAAGAGACCCAGTACTTC. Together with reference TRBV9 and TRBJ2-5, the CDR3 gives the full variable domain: DSGVTQTPKHLITATGQRVTLRCSPRSGDLSVYWYQQSLDQGLQFLIQYYNGEERAKGNILERFSAQQFPDLHSELNLSSLELGDSALYFCASSAGQRPYQETQYFGPGTRLLVL.

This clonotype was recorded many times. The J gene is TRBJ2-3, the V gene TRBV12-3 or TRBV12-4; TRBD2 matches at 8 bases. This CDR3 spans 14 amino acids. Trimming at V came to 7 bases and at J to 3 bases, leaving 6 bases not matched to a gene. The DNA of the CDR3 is TGTGCCAGCACCTTAGCGGGGACAACAGATACGCAGTATTTT. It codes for CASTLAGTTDTQYF.

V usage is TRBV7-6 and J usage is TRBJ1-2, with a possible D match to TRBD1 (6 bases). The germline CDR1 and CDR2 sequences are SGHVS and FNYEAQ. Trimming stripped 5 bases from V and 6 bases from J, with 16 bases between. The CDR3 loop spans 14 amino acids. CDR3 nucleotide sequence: TGTGCCAGCAGCCCGACAGGCTTAAGTAATGGCTACACCTTC. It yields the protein CASSPTGLSNGYTF.

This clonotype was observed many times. CDR3 DNA: TGTGCCAGCAGCATCCTTTCAGGTTACTACACCTTC. Amino acid sequence: CASSILSGYYTF. V and J are TRBV7-2 and TRBJ1-2; D not certain. Germline V gene lookup returns CDR1 SGHTA and CDR2 FQGNSA. Deletions cut 5 bases from V and 10 bases from J, with 14 bases between. The CDR3 spans 12 residues.

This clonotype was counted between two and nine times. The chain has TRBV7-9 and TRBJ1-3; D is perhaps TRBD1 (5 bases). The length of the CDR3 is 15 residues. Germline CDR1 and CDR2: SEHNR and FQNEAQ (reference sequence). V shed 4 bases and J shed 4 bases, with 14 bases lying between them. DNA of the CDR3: TGTGCCAGCAGCTCCCGACAGATACCGGGAAACACCATATATTTT. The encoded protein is CASSSRQIPGNTIYF.

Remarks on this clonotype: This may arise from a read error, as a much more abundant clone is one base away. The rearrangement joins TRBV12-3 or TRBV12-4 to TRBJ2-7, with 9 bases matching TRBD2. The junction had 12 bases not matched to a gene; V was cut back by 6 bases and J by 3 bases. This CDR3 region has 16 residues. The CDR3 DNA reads TGTGCCAGCAGCCCGAGCGGGGGGACTTTCTTCTACGAGCAGTACTTC. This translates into CASSPSGGTFFYEQYF.

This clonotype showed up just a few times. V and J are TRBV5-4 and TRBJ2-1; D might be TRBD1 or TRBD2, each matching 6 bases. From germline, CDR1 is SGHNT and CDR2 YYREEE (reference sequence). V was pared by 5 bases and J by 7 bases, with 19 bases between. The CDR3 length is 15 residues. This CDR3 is CASSSPGARRNEQFF. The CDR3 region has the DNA TGTGCCAGCAGTTCTCCGGGGGCCCGACGAAATGAGCAGTTCTTC.

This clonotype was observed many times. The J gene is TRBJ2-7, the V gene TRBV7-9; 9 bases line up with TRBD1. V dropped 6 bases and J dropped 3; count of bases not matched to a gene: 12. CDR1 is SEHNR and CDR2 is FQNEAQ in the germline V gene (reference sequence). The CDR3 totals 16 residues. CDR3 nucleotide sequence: TGTGCCAGCAGATCCCCCCCCGGGACAGGGAGCTACGAGCAGTACTTC. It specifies CASRSPPGTGSYEQYF.

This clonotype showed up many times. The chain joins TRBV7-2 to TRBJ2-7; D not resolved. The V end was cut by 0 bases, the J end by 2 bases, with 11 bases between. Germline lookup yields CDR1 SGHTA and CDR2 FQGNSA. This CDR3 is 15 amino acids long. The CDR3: CASSLAPLRPYEQYV. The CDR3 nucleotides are TGTGCCAGCAGCTTAGCCCCCCTTAGACCCTACGAGCAGTACGTC.

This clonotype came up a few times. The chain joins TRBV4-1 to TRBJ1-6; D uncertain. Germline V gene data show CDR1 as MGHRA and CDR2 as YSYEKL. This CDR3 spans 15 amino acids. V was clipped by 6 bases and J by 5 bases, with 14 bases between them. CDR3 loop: CASRENQRDNSPLHF. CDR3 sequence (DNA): TGCGCCAGCAGGGAAAATCAGAGGGATAATTCACCCCTCCACTTT.

The CDR3 sequence: CASSTRPFMNTEAFF. CDR3 nucleotide sequence: TGTGCCAGCAGCACCCGGCCCTTCATGAACACTGAAGCTTTCTTT. The genes are TRBV5-5 and TRBJ1-1; D uncertain. This CDR3 spans 15 amino acids. With 4 bases removed from V and 0 bases from J, the gap between germline ends came to 13 bases. The germline CDR1 and CDR2 sequences are SGHKS and YYEKEE (reference sequence).

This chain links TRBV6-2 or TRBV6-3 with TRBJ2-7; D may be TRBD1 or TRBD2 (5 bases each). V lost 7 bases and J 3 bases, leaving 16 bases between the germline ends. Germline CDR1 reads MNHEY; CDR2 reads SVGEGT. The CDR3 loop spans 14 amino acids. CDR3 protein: CASTNPQGDYEQYF. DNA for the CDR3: TGTGCCAGCACAAACCCGCAGGGAGACTACGAGCAGTACTTC.

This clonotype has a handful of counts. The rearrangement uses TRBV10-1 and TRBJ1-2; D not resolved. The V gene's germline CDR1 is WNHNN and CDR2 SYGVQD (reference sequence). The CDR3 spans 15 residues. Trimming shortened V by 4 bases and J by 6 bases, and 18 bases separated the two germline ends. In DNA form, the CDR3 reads TGCGCCAGCAGTGCTTCATGGACTGACGTCGATGGCTACACCTTC. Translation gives CASSASWTDVDGYTF.

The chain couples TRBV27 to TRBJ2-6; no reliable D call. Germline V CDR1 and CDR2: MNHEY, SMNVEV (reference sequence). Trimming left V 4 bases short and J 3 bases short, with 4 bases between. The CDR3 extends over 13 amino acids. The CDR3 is CASSSIGANVLTF. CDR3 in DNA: TGTGCCAGCAGTTCAATTGGGGCCAACGTCCTGACTTTC.

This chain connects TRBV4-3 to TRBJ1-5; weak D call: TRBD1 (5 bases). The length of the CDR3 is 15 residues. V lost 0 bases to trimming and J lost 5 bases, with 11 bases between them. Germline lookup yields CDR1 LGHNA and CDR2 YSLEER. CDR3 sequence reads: CASSQDRGGDQPQHF. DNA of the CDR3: TGCGCCAGCAGCCAAGATCGGGGGGGAGATCAGCCCCAGCATTTT.